This T cell receptor (beta chain) was identified in a study of PD-1 blockade in classical Hodgkin lymphoma. Study-wide findings and caveats: Any patient who commenced nivolumab under 1 year after ASCT was excluded.

Libraries were prepared by immunoSEQ multiplex PCR; TCRdb keeps only in-frame clonotypes and omits some of them. In the table there are approximately 84,000 clones, about 83% of which are singletons. On this clone: The antigen is not known.

This CDR3 is built from 15 residues. The V and J ends lost 4 bases and 3 bases respectively, with 14 bases between them. Germline V gives CDR1 SNHLY, CDR2 FYNNEI. Time point defined: cycle 4 day 1 (C4D1), after five to seven weeks of nivolumab. All patients relapsed after autologous stem cell transplantation, and brentuximab vedotin exposure varied. The receptor comes from a human donor with classical Hodgkin lymphoma. The specimen was peripheral blood mononuclear cells (PBMCs), collected before the fourth cycle of nivolumab. The genes are TRBV2 and TRBJ2-3; D is undetermined. The CDR3 region has the DNA TGTGCCAGCAGTGTCCCGTCCCTGGGGACAGATACGCAGTATTTT. This translates into CASSVPSLGTDTQYF.